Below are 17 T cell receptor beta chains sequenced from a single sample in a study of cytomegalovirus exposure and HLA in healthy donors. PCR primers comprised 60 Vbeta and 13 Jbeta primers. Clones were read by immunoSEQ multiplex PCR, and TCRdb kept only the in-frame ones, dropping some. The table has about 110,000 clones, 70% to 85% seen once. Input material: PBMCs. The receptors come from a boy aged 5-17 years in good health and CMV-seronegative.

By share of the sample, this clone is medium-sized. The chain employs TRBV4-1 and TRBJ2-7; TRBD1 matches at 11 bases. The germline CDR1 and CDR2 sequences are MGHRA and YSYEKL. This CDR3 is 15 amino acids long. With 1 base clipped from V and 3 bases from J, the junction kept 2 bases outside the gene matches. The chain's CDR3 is CASSQGTGGGYEQYF. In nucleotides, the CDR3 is TGCGCCAGCAGCCAAGGGACAGGGGGCGGCTACGAGCAGTACTTC.

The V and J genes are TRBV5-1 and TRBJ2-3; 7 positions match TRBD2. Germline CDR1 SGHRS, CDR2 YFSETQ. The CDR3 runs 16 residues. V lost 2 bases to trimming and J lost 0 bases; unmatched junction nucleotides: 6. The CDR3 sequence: CASSLRLAPSTDTQYF. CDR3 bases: TGCGCCAGCAGCTTACGACTAGCACCTAGCACAGATACGCAGTATTTT.

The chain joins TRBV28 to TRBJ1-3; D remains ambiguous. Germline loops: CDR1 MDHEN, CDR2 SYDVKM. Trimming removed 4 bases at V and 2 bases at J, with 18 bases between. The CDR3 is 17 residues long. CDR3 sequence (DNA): TGTGCCAGCAGTTCCCCCACCATAACTACACCTGGAAACACCATATATTTT. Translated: CASSSPTITTPGNTIYF.

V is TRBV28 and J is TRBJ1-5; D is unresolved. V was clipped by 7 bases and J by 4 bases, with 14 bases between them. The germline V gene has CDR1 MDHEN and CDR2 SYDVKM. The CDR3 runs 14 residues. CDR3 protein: CASTPVPRNQPQHF. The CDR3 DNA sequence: TGTGCCAGCACCCCGGTCCCGCGTAATCAGCCCCAGCATTTT.

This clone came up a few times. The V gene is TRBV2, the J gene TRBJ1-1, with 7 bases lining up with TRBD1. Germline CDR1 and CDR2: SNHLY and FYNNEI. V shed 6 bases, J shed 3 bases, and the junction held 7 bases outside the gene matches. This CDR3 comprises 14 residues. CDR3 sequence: CASRAQGKDTEAFF. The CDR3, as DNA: TGTGCCAGCAGGGCACAGGGGAAGGACACTGAAGCTTTCTTT.

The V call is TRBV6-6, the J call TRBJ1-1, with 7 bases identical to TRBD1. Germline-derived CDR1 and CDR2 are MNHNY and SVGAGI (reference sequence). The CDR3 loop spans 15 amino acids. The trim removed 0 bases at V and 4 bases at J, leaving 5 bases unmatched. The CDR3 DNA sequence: TGTGCCAGCAGTTACTCACAGGGGTCGGGCACTGAAGCTTTCTTT. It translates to CASSYSQGSGTEAFF.

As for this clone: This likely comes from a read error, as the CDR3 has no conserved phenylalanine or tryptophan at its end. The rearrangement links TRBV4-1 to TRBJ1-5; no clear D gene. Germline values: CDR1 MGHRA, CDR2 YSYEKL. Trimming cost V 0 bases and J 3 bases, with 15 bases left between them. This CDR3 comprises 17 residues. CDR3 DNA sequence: TGCGCCAGCAGCCAAGAAGAGGGAGGATATCTCAATCAGCCCCAGCATGTT. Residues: CASSQEEGGYLNQPQHV.

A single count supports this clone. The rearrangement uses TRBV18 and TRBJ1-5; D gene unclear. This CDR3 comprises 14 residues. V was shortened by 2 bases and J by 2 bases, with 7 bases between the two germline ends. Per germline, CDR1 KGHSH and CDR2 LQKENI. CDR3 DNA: TGTGCCAGCTCACCAGATCCGGGCAATCAGCCCCAGCATTTT. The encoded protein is CASSPDPGNQPQHF. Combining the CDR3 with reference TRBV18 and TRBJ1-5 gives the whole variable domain NAGVMQNPRHLVRRRGQEARLRCSPMKGHSHVYWYRQLPEEGLKFMVYLQKENIIDESGMPKERFSAEFPKEGPSILRIQQVVRGDSAAYFCASSPDPGNQPQHFGDGTRLSIL.

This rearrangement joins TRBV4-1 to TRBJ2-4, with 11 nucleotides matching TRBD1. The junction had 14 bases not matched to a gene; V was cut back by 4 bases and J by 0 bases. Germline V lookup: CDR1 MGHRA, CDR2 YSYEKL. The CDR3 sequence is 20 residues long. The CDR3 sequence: CASSRPGEDRGRRAKNIQYF. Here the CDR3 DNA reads TGCGCCAGCAGCCGGCCTGGAGAGGACAGGGGGCGTAGAGCCAAAAACATTCAGTACTTC.

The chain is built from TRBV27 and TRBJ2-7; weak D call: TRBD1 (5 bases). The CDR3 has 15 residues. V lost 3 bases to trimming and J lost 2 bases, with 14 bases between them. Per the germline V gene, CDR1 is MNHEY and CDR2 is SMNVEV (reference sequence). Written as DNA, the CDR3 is TGTGCCAGCAGTTTTTTCGGGCAGGGCCCCTACGAGCAGTACTTC. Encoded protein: CASSFFGQGPYEQYF.

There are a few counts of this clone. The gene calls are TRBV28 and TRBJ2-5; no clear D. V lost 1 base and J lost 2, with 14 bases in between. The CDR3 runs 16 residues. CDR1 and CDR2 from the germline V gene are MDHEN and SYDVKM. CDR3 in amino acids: CASSLSPGNFQETQYF. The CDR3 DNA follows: TGTGCCAGCAGTTTATCCCCGGGTAACTTTCAAGAGACCCAGTACTTC. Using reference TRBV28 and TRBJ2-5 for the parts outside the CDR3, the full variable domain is DVKVTQSSRYLVKRTGEKVFLECVQDMDHENMFWYRQDPGLGLRLIYFSYDVKMKEKGDIPEGYSVSREKKERFSLILESASTNQTSMYLCASSLSPGNFQETQYFGPGTRLLVL.

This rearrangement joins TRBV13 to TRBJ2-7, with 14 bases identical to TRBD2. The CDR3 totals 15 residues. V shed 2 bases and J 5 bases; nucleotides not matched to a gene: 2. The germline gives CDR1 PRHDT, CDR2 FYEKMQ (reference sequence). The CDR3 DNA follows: TGTGCCAGCAGCTTAAGGGGACTAGCGGGGGACGAGCAGTACTTC. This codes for CASSLRGLAGDEQYF.

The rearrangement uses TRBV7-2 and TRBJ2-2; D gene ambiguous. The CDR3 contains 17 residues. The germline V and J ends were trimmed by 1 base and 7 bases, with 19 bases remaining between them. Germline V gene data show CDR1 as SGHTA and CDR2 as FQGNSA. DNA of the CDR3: TGTGCCAGCAGCTTAGGCCCACAGTTTCAGTACCGCGGGGAGCTGTTTTTT. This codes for CASSLGPQFQYRGELFF. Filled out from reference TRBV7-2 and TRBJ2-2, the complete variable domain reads GAGVSQSPSNKVTEKGKDVELRCDPISGHTALYWYRQSLGQGLEFLIYFQGNSAPDKSGLPSDRFSAERTGGSVSTLTIQRTQQEDSAVYLCASSLGPQFQYRGELFFGEGSRLTVL.

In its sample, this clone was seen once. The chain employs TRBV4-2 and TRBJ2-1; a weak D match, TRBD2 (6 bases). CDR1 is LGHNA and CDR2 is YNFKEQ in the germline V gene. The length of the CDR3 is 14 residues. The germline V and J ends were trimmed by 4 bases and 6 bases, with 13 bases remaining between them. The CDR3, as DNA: TGTGCCAGCAGCCTAGGAGGGCCCCCCAATGAGCAGTTCTTC. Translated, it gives CASSLGGPPNEQFF.

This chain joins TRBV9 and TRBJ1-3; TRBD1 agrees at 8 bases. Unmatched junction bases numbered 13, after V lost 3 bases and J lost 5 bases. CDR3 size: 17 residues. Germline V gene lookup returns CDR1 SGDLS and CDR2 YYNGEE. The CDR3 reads CASSGGRGQGYRNTIYF. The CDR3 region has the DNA TGTGCCAGCAGCGGAGGACGAGGACAGGGTTATAGAAACACCATATATTTT.

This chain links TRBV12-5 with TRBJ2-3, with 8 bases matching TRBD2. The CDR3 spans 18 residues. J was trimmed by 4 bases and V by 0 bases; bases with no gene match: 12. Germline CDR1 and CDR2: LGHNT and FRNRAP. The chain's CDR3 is CASGLVLGSGNTADTQYF. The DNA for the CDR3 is TGTGCTAGTGGTTTGGTACTCGGTAGCGGGAATACGGCAGATACGCAGTATTTT.

CDR3 region: CASSQDRVYTEAFF. The CDR3 DNA reads as TGCGCCAGCAGCCAAGACAGGGTATACACTGAAGCTTTCTTT. This chain links TRBV4-3 with TRBJ1-1, with D perhaps TRBD1 (5 bases). Germline loops: CDR1 LGHNA, CDR2 YSLEER. The length of the CDR3 is 14 residues. The V and J ends lost 0 bases and 3 bases respectively, with 8 bases between them.